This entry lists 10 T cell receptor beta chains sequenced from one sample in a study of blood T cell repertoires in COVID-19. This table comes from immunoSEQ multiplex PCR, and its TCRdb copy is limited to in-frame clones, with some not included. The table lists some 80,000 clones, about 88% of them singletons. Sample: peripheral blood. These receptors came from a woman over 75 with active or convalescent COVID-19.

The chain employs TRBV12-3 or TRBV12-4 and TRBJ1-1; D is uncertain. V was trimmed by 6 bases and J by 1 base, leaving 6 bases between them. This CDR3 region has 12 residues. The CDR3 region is CASSEQNTEAFF. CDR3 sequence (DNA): TGTGCCAGCAGCGAGCAGAACACTGAAGCTTTCTTT.

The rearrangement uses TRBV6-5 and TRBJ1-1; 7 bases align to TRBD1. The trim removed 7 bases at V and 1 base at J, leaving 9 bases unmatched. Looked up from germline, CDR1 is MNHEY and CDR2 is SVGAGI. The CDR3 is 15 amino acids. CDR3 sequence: CASKASRGKNTEAFF. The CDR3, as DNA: TGTGCCAGCAAGGCTTCCAGGGGGAAGAACACTGAAGCTTTCTTT.

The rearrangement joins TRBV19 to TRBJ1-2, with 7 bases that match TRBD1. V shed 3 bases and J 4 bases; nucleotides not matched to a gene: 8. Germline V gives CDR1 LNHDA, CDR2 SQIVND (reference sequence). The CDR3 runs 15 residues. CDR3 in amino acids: CASSIGDRLLYGYTF. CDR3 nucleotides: TGTGCCAGTAGTATCGGGGACAGACTCCTCTATGGCTACACCTTC.

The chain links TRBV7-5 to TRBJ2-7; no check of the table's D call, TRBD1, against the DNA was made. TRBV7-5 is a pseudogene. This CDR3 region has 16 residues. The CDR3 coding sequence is TGTGTCAGAAGCTTAGGGGTCAGGCGATGGTCCTACGAGCAGTACTTC. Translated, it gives CVRSLGVRRWSYEQYF.

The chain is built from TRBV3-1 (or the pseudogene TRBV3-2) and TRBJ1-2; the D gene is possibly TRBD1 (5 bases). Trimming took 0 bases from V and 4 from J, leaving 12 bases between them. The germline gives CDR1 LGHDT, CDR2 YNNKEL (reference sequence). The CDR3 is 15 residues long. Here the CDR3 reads CASSQEGQGGYGYTF. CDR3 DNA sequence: TGTGCCAGCAGCCAAGAGGGCCAGGGCGGCTATGGCTACACCTTC.

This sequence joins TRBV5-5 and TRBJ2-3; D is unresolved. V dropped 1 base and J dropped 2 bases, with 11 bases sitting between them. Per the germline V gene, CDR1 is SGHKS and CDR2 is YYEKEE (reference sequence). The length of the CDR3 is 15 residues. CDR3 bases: TGTGCCAGCAGCTTGCCGACTCCTTCCACAGATACGCAGTATTTT. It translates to CASSLPTPSTDTQYF.

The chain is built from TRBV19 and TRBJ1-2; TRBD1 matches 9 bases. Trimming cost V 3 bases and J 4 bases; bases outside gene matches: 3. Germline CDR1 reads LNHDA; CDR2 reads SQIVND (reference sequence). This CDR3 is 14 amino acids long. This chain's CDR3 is CASSIGQGSYGYTF. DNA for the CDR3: TGTGCCAGTAGTATTGGACAGGGGTCCTATGGCTACACCTTC.

In nucleotides, the CDR3 is TGTGCCAGCGGCTATAAGGGGCTTTCAGCCTACGAGCAGTACTTC. This gives the protein CASGYKGLSAYEQYF. The rearrangement uses TRBV27 and TRBJ2-7; TRBD1 might be the D (5 bases). The CDR3 loop spans 15 amino acids. The ends were cut back, 8 bases at V and 2 bases at J, with 19 bases in the middle. From germline, CDR1 is MNHEY and CDR2 SMNVEV (reference sequence).

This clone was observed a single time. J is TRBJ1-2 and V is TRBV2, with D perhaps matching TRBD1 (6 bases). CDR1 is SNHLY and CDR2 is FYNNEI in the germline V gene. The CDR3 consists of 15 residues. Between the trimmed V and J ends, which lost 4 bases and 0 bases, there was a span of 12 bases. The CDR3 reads CASSASGVSNYGYTF. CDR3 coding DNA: TGTGCCAGCAGTGCTTCAGGGGTATCTAACTATGGCTACACCTTC.

The chain's CDR3 is CAISLVTGGANTEAFF. The DNA of the CDR3 is TGTGCCATCAGTCTAGTGACAGGGGGCGCGAACACTGAAGCTTTCTTT. The chain employs TRBV10-3 and TRBJ1-1, with 10 nucleotides matching TRBD1. CDR1 is ENHRY, CDR2 SYGVKD, per germline. The V segment lost 5 bases and the J segment 1 base; nucleotides outside the gene matches: 7. The CDR3 spans 16 residues.